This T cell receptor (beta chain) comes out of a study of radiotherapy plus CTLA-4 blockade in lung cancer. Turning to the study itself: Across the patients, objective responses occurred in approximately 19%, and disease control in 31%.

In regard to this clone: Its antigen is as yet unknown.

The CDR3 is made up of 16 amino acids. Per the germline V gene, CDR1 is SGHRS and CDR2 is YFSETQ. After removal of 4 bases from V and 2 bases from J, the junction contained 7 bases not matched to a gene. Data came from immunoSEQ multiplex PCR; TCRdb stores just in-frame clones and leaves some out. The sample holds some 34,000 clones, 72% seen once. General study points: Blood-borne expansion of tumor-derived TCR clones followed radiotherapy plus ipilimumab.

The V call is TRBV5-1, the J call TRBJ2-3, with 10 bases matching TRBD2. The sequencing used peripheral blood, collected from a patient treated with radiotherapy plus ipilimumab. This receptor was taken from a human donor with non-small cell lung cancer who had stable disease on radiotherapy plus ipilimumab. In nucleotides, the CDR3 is TGCGCCAGCAGCCGTGGACTAGCGGAGTACACAGATACGCAGTATTTT. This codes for CASSRGLAEYTDTQYF.